The sequence of this TCR beta chain was determined in a study of control samples from healthy donors and cancer patients. Libraries were prepared by immunoSEQ multiplex PCR; TCRdb keeps only in-frame clonotypes and omits some of them. This sample has approximately 40,000 clones; around 80% occur once, and the top ten carry 20% to 25%. The germline CDR1 and CDR2 sequences are LGHNA and YNFKEQ. V was shortened by 4 bases and J by 2 bases, with 15 bases between the two germline ends. This CDR3 is built from 15 residues. This sequence originates from a woman aged 60-75 years with lung cancer. The gene calls are TRBV4-2 and TRBJ2-7, with a weak D call TRBD2 (6 bases). The sample consisted of PBMCs. The CDR3 spells CASSPPAGRTYEQYF. CDR3 DNA sequence: TGTGCCAGCAGCCCACCAGCGGGTCGAACCTACGAGCAGTACTTC.